The 24 T cell receptor beta chains listed next were all sequenced from one sample in a study of cytomegalovirus exposure and HLA in healthy donors. This PCR relied on a set of 60 Vbeta primers and 13 Jbeta primers. Generated by immunoSEQ multiplex PCR, the TCRdb table keeps only in-frame clones and is missing some. The sample table sets out 150,000 to 200,000 clones. The specimen was PBMCs. Receptors originate from a woman aged 18-29 years in good health and CMV-seropositive.

This rearrangement joins TRBV5-4 to TRBJ2-3, with D hard to call. Trimming stripped 0 bases from V and 0 bases from J, with 5 bases between. The CDR3 totals 14 residues. CDR1 SGHNT and CDR2 YYREEE come from the germline V gene (reference sequence). This CDR3 is CASSLVRSTDTQYF. In DNA form, the CDR3 reads TGTGCCAGCAGCTTGGTCAGAAGCACAGATACGCAGTATTTT.

This chain links TRBV29-1 with TRBJ1-2, with D maybe TRBD1 (6 bases). CDR1 SQVTM and CDR2 ANQGSEA come from the germline V gene. Trimming stripped 2 bases from V and 5 bases from J, with 21 bases between. This CDR3 region has 16 residues. This chain's CDR3 is CSVEWTPGRGAYGYTF. For the CDR3, the DNA is TGCAGCGTTGAATGGACTCCGGGGCGGGGGGCGTATGGCTACACCTTC.

This chain connects TRBV7-9 to TRBJ2-1; 10 positions match TRBD2. This CDR3 has 16 amino acids. The V segment lost 3 bases and the J segment 4 bases; nucleotides outside the gene matches: 6. The germline V gene has CDR1 SEHNR and CDR2 FQNEAQ (reference sequence). DNA for the CDR3: TGTGCCAGCAGCTTGGCCCTAGCGGGAGTATACAATGAGCAGTTCTTC. It encodes CASSLALAGVYNEQFF.

The rearrangement uses TRBV9 and TRBJ1-1, with 9 bases fitting TRBD1. This CDR3 has 16 amino acids. The ends lost 0 bases at V and 0 bases at J; junction bases unmatched: 3. Germline assignment: CDR1 SGDLS and CDR2 YYNGEE. The CDR3 DNA reads as TGTGCCAGCAGCGTAGGTGGGACAGGGATGAACACTGAAGCTTTCTTT. This encodes CASSVGGTGMNTEAFF.

J is TRBJ1-3 and V is TRBV18; D not resolved. The ends were cut back, 3 bases at V and 0 bases at J, with 12 bases in the middle. The CDR3 sequence is 16 residues long. CDR1 KGHSH and CDR2 LQKENI come from the germline V gene. In DNA form, the CDR3 reads TGTGCCAGCTCACCCGAGAGCTCTTTCTCTGGAAACACCATATATTTT. Residues: CASSPESSFSGNTIYF.

The rearrangement links TRBV28 to TRBJ2-6; 8 bases map to TRBD1. The trim removed 5 bases at V and 1 base at J, leaving 7 bases unmatched. Germline V gene data show CDR1 as MDHEN and CDR2 as SYDVKM. The CDR3 is 17 amino acids. The CDR3 protein is CASSPRTGRSGANVLTF. CDR3 sequence (DNA): TGTGCCAGCAGTCCGCGGACAGGGAGGTCTGGGGCCAACGTCCTGACTTTC. Supplemented by reference TRBV28 and TRBJ2-6, the full variable domain reads DVKVTQSSRYLVKRTGEKVFLECVQDMDHENMFWYRQDPGLGLRLIYFSYDVKMKEKGDIPEGYSVSREKKERFSLILESASTNQTSMYLCASSPRTGRSGANVLTFGAGSRLTVL.

The V call is TRBV7-9, the J call TRBJ2-7, with 9 bases lining up with TRBD2. J lost 5 bases, V lost 1 base, and 6 bases had no gene match. Per germline, CDR1 SEHNR and CDR2 FQNEAQ (reference sequence). CDR3 size: 15 residues. CDR3 bases: TGTGCCAGCAGCTTAGGTGTAGCGGGAGAAAACGAGCAGTACTTC. Amino acids: CASSLGVAGENEQYF.

This chain links TRBV7-2 with TRBJ1-4, with TRBD1 identical over 10 bases. Germline V gene lookup returns CDR1 SGHTA and CDR2 FQGNSA. This CDR3 is built from 15 residues. Losses at the gene ends were 3 bases for V and 2 bases for J; bases not matched to a gene: 0. The CDR3 DNA reads as TGTGCCAGCAGCTTGGGACAGGGGACTAATGAAAAACTGTTTTTT. This sequence encodes CASSLGQGTNEKLFF.

The chain has TRBV30 and TRBJ1-3; unclear D gene. Trimming stripped 2 bases from V and 2 bases from J, with 7 bases between. This CDR3 contains 13 residues. CDR1 is GTSNPN, CDR2 SVGIG, per germline (reference sequence). CDR3 bases: TGTGCCTGGAGTCGAGGTGCTGGAAACACCATATATTTT. Its protein is CAWSRGAGNTIYF.

The chain carries TRBV19 and TRBJ1-3; 7 nucleotides line up with TRBD1. V lost 5 bases, J lost 8 bases, and 21 bases stayed unmatched. This CDR3 is 18 amino acids long. Per the germline V gene, CDR1 is LNHDA and CDR2 is SQIVND (reference sequence). In nucleotides, the CDR3 is TGTGCCAGTAGTCGCGTACGAAGACAGGGAAAAAAAAGGGACACCATATATTTT. It yields the protein CASSRVRRQGKKRDTIYF.

The chain uses TRBV9 and TRBJ1-1; D unclear. V lost 2 bases and J 0 bases, leaving 5 bases between the germline ends. The CDR3 has 13 amino acids. The germline V gene encodes CDR1 SGDLS and CDR2 YYNGEE. Written as DNA, the CDR3 is TGTGCCAGCAGCGTGAGGATGAACACTGAAGCTTTCTTT. This encodes CASSVRMNTEAFF.

The chain employs TRBV6-5 and TRBJ2-2; 11 bases are a match to TRBD2. The V gene end was trimmed by 6 bases and the J gene end by 4 bases; junction bases not matched to a gene: 4. Per germline, CDR1 MNHEY and CDR2 SVGAGI. CDR3 size: 15 residues. The CDR3 sequence is CASRILAGVTGELFF. The CDR3 coding sequence is TGTGCCAGCAGGATACTAGCGGGAGTCACCGGGGAGCTGTTTTTT.

The chain links TRBV5-4 to TRBJ2-3, with TRBD2 matching over 8 bases. CDR3 length: 15 residues. The V segment lost 4 bases and the J segment 6 bases; nucleotides outside the gene matches: 10. The germline gives CDR1 SGHNT, CDR2 YYREEE (reference sequence). The CDR3 loop is CASSGERGPSDTQYF. For the CDR3, the DNA is TGTGCCAGCAGCGGCGAGCGGGGGCCCTCGGATACGCAGTATTTT.

The CDR3 DNA reads as TGTGCCAGCAGTATTACTAGCGGGGGGGGCAATGAGCAGTTCTTC. Protein: CASSITSGGGNEQFF. The chain combines TRBV6-5 with TRBJ2-1; 13 nucleotides line up with TRBD2. The CDR3 consists of 15 residues. V trimming: 5 bases; J trimming: 6 bases; junction bases outside the gene matches: 4. The germline CDR1 and CDR2 sequences are MNHEY and SVGAGI.

V usage is TRBV6-5 and J usage is TRBJ1-5; 7 bases match TRBD1. Germline-derived CDR1 and CDR2 are MNHEY and SVGAGI. V dropped 5 bases and J dropped 6; count of bases not matched to a gene: 7. This CDR3 is 14 amino acids long. The CDR3 nucleotides read TGTGCCAGCAGTCGCACAGGGGTCAGTCAGCCCCAGCATTTT. Its protein product is CASSRTGVSQPQHF.

The V and J genes are TRBV18 and TRBJ2-3, with D uncertain. This CDR3 contains 15 residues. V was clipped by 6 bases and J by 1 base, with 14 bases between them. Per germline, CDR1 KGHSH and CDR2 LQKENI. The CDR3 here is CASSRQESRTDTQYF. For the CDR3, the DNA is TGTGCCAGCTCCCGCCAAGAGAGCCGCACAGATACGCAGTATTTT.

The chain couples TRBV27 to TRBJ1-2; a possible D gene is TRBD1 (6 bases). The V end was cut by 5 bases, the J end by 7 bases, with 17 bases between. The length of the CDR3 is 14 residues. CDR1 is MNHEY, CDR2 SMNVEV, per germline (reference sequence). In DNA form, the CDR3 reads TGTGCCAGCAGTCCCGGGACACCTCTTCTTGGCTACACCTTC. This gives the protein CASSPGTPLLGYTF.

The chain recombines TRBV12-5 with TRBJ1-6, with D hard to call. The CDR3 sequence is 12 residues long. Germline V gene data show CDR1 as LGHNT and CDR2 as FRNRAP. Between the trimmed V and J ends, which lost 7 bases and 9 bases, there was a span of 10 bases. CDR3 in amino acids: CASVREGSPLHF. CDR3 DNA: TGTGCTAGTGTCCGGGAAGGTTCACCCCTCCACTTT.

V is TRBV6-1 and J is TRBJ2-1; the D is unclear. Germline V gene lookup returns CDR1 MNHNS and CDR2 SASEGT. Trimming took off 3 bases at V and 5 bases at J, with 5 bases between the two ends. CDR3 length: 12 amino acids. The CDR3, as DNA: TGTGCCAGCAGTGACTTTAACAATGAGCAGTTCTTC. Protein product: CASSDFNNEQFF.

The chain combines TRBV19 with TRBJ2-5, with TRBD2 matching 9 bases. Germline trimming cut 5 bases from V and 1 base from J; bases unmatched to any gene: 2. CDR3 size: 14 residues. Per the germline V gene, CDR1 is LNHDA and CDR2 is SQIVND (reference sequence). CDR3 in DNA: TGTGCCAGTAGTCTACTAGCGGGCCAAGAGACCCAGTACTTC. It is translated as CASSLLAGQETQYF.

V is TRBV5-1 and J is TRBJ2-3; possible D gene TRBD2, 6 bases. The CDR3 spans 16 residues. Per germline, CDR1 SGHRS and CDR2 YFSETQ. The V end was cut by 5 bases, the J end by 5 bases, with 21 bases between. The CDR3 region has the DNA TGCGCCAGCAGTAATTACGGGGGATCGTCGGGAGATACGCAGTATTTT. Its protein product is CASSNYGGSSGDTQYF.

The chain employs TRBV2 and TRBJ2-3; possibly TRBD1 for D (6 bases). Trimming stripped 4 bases from V and 1 base from J, with 9 bases between. CDR1 SNHLY and CDR2 FYNNEI come from the germline V gene. There are 14 residues in the CDR3. Written as DNA, the CDR3 is TGTGCCAGCAGTGTTAACAGGGGCACAGATACGCAGTATTTT. This codes for CASSVNRGTDTQYF.

The chain recombines TRBV9 with TRBJ2-7; TRBD1 is a possible D gene (6 bases). The V end lost 0 bases, the J end lost 5 bases, and 9 bases lay between the germline ends. This CDR3 comprises 13 residues. Germline CDR1 is SGDLS and CDR2 is YYNGEE. CDR3 in DNA: TGTGCCAGCAGCGTAGCGGGACAAGACGAGCAGTACTTC. This codes for CASSVAGQDEQYF.

The J gene is TRBJ2-7, the V gene TRBV19; possible D gene TRBD1, 7 bases. CDR3 size: 13 residues. CDR1 LNHDA and CDR2 SQIVND come from the germline V gene (reference sequence). The V gene lost 6 bases and the J gene lost 1 base, with 10 bases spanning the gap. The CDR3 sequence: CASRRDRSYEQYF. The DNA for the CDR3 is TGTGCCAGTAGGCGGGACAGATCCTACGAGCAGTACTTC.